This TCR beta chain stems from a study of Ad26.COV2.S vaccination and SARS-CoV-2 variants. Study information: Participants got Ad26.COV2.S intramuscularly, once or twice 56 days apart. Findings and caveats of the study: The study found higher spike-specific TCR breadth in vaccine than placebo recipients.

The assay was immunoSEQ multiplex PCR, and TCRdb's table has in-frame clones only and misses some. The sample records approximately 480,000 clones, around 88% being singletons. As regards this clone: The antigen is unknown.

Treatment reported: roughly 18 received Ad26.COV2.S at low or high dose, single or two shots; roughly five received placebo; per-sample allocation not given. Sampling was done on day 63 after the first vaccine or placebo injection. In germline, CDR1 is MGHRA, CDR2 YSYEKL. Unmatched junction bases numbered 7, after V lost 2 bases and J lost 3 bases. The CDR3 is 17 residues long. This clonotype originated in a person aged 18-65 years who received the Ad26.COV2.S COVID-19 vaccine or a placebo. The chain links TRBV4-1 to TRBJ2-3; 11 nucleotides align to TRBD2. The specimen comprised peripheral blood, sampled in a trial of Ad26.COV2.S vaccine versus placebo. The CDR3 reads CASSQLSSGRLTDTQYF. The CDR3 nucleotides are TGCGCCAGCAGCCAATTGTCTAGCGGGAGGTTAACAGATACGCAGTATTTT.